This T cell receptor beta chain was identified during a study of OX40 agonist ivuxolimab in advanced cancers. For the study at large: The study enrolled dose-escalation patients with hepatocellular carcinoma, melanoma, renal cell or head and neck cancer. Mean age about 60 years, range 23 to 79; about 85% male.

Excluded were patients having autoimmune disease history or systemic immunosuppression. Sequencing was performed with immunoSEQ multiplex PCR; in TCRdb, only in-frame clones are kept and a portion is missing. The sample yields around 60,000 clones, less than 90% seen once. A remark on this clone: The antigen is unknown.

Study-level points and caveats: Average numbers of expanded clones were greater in CD8+ T cells than in CD4+.

The sample was CD4+ or CD8+ T cells sorted from blood, taken in a trial of the OX40 agonist ivuxolimab. This TCR was recovered from an adult with an advanced solid tumor such as melanoma, head and neck, liver or kidney cancer.

For the CDR3, the DNA is TGTGCCAGCACCAATAGGGGGGCGAACACCGGGGAGCTGTTTTTT. Its protein is CASTNRGANTGELFF. The chain is built from TRBV2 and TRBJ2-2, with D possibly being TRBD1 or TRBD2 (6 bases each). V lost 7 bases to trimming and J lost 0 bases, with 12 bases between them. Germline CDR1 reads SNHLY; CDR2 reads FYNNEI. The CDR3 consists of 15 residues.